The rows below give T cell receptor beta chains drawn from one sample of a study of early T cells in non-severe SARS-CoV-2 infection. TCRdb used MiXCR to reprocess the 5' RACE reads, holding one entry per CDR3 protein. The table shows about 71,000 distinct CDR3 sequences, with roughly 15% occurring only once. The sequencing input was whole blood. These receptors were obtained from an adult who was a healthcare worker with PCR-confirmed SARS-CoV-2 infection or an uninfected control (not recorded which). CDR3s include the opening cysteine and the closing phenylalanine or tryptophan. Fields, in order: D gene, J gene, V gene, clone size, CDR3 DNA, CDR3 protein. D genes are given only for firm matches. A clone size is listed for some rows: how often the clone was seen (once, few, many), or a class if it is expanded.

>TRBD1|TRBJ2-3|TRBV5-6|NA
TGTGCCAGCAGCTCCCTGGACAGGAGGAGCACAGATACGCAGTATTTT
CASSSLDRRSTDTQYF
>TRBD1|TRBJ1-2|TRBV5-1|few
TGCGCCAGCAGCTCCGTCGGGACAGGGTTGGGTGGCTATGGCTACACCTTC
CASSSVGTGLGGYGYTF
>NA|TRBJ2-7|TRBV6-2/TRBV6-3|few
TGTGCCAGCAGCTTCAGGGGCTCCCTGGAGCAGTACTTC
CASSFRGSLEQYF
>NA|TRBJ1-4|TRBV2|NA
TGTGCCAGCACTCTCGGGGTTGTTTGGAATGAAAAACTGTTTTTT
CASTLGVVWNEKLFF
>NA|TRBJ1-5|TRBV29-1|many
TGCAGCGTTGCTACAGGATTTACTCAGCCCCAGCATTTT
CSVATGFTQPQHF
>NA|TRBJ2-1|TRBV11-2|NA
TGTGCCAGCAGCTTAGGTACGGGGAATTCGGCGAATGAGCAGTTCTTC
CASSLGTGNSANEQFF
>TRBD1|TRBJ1-3|TRBV10-3|NA
TGTGCCACCGGGACAGCTGGCGAAAACACCATATATTTT
CATGTAGENTIYF
>NA|TRBJ1-2|TRBV12-3/TRBV12-4|few
TGTGCCAGCAACCACGCAGGGGCACCTTTCTATGGCTACACCTTC
CASNHAGAPFYGYTF
>TRBD1|TRBJ1-2|TRBV9|many
TGTGCCAGCAGCACTTTCGATGAGACAGGGGACTATGGCTACACCTTC
CASSTFDETGDYGYTF
>NA|TRBJ2-3|TRBV5-4|NA
TGTGCCAGCAGCTTGGGACTAGTGATAGATACGCAGTATTTT
CASSLGLVIDTQYF
>TRBD1|TRBJ1-5|TRBV9|many
TGTGCCAGCAGCCCGGGACAGGGGAATCAGCCCCAGCATTTT
CASSPGQGNQPQHF
>TRBD2|TRBJ2-3|TRBV12-3/TRBV12-4|few
TGTGCCAGCAGTCCAGGCCTAGCGGGGGGGCCCCGGGCAGATACGCAGTATTTT
CASSPGLAGGPRADTQYF
>TRBD1|TRBJ1-4|TRBV6-6|NA
TGTGCCAGCAGTTTAGCACAGGGGCCCGAAAAACTGTTTTTT
CASSLAQGPEKLFF
>NA|TRBJ1-6|TRBV28|few
TGTGCCAGCAGTTTGATGAAAAATTCACCCCTCCACTTT
CASSLMKNSPLHF
>NA|TRBJ2-2|TRBV12-3/TRBV12-4|few
TGTGCCAGCATTCTAGGGGAGAACACCGGGGAGCTGTTTTTT
CASILGENTGELFF
>TRBD2|TRBJ2-7|TRBV6-6|NA
TGTGCCAGCAGTTACCCAAGCGGGGACTACGAGCAGTACTTC
CASSYPSGDYEQYF
>NA|TRBJ2-6|TRBV7-3|few
TGTGCCAGCAGCCTAGGCTCTGGGGCCAACGTCCTGACTTTC
CASSLGSGANVLTF
>NA|TRBJ1-1|TRBV5-4|NA
TGTGCCAGCAGCTCGGCTGGGGGCCGGAACACTGAAGCTTTCTTT
CASSSAGGRNTEAFF
>TRBD2|TRBJ2-3|TRBV11-1|few
TGTGCCAGCAGCGCGGGACTAGCGGGGGGCACAGATACGCAGTATTTT
CASSAGLAGGTDTQYF
>TRBD2|TRBJ2-5|TRBV3-1|NA
TGTGCCAGCAGCGGGGCTAGCGGGCGGCATCTGGAGTCCTTC
CASSGASGRHLESF
>NA|TRBJ1-4|TRBV7-9|many
TGTGCCAGCAGCCCCCGATCGGGGGCTGCAACTAATGAAAAACTGTTTTTT
CASSPRSGAATNEKLFF
>NA|TRBJ1-4|TRBV12-3/TRBV12-4|NA
TGTGCCAGCAGTTTGTTCGGGGGAGGCGAAAAACTGTTTTTT
CASSLFGGGEKLFF
>NA|TRBJ2-3|TRBV6-4|NA
TGTGCCAGCAGTGACTCTGGGGGGGGCCAGGCAGATACGCAGTATTTT
CASSDSGGGQADTQYF
>NA|TRBJ2-3|TRBV29-1|many
TGCAGCGTTGAGCTGTCGGTTGGCGATACGCAGTATTTT
CSVELSVGDTQYF
>NA|TRBJ2-7|TRBV5-4|NA
TGTGCCAGCAGCCGGGTCGGCGATCAAACCTACGAGCAGTACTTC
CASSRVGDQTYEQYF
>NA|TRBJ1-2|TRBV7-2|many
TGTGCCAGCAGTCTAACGGTTAACTATGGCTACACCTTC
CASSLTVNYGYTF
>TRBD1|TRBJ1-1|TRBV20-1|NA
TGCAGTGCTTCCCGGACAGGCTCCAGGGGCACTGAAGCTTTCTTT
CSASRTGSRGTEAFF
>NA|TRBJ2-5|TRBV5-4|NA
TGTGCCAGCAGCCAACGGGACACCCAAGAGACCCAGTACTTC
CASSQRDTQETQYF
>NA|TRBJ2-7|TRBV29-1|NA
TGCAGCGTTTCAGGGAGCTCCTACGAGCAGTACTTC
CSVSGSSYEQYF
>NA|TRBJ1-5|TRBV7-8|many
TGTGCCAGCAGCTTATTAAGTACGGGCAATCAGCCCCAGCATTTT
CASSLLSTGNQPQHF
>NA|TRBJ2-2|TRBV29-1|NA
TGCAGCGTTGGATTTGGGAATACGAACACCGGGGAGCTGTTTTTT
CSVGFGNTNTGELFF
>TRBD1|TRBJ2-7|TRBV2|NA
TGTGCCAGCAGCGCAGGGGGCTACTACGAGCAGTACTTC
CASSAGGYYEQYF
>NA|TRBJ1-1|TRBV7-9|NA
TGTGCCAGCAGTCGAGGGACATCTGGTGAAGCTTTCTTT
CASSRGTSGEAFF
>TRBD1|TRBJ2-5|TRBV9|few
TGTGCCAGCAGCGTCGGGACAGGGAATCCTCAAGAGACCCAGTACTTC
CASSVGTGNPQETQYF
>NA|TRBJ1-1|TRBV6-2/TRBV6-3|NA
TGTGCCAGCACCGGGGGACGGTTGAACACTGAAGCTTTCTTT
CASTGGRLNTEAFF
>NA|TRBJ1-3|TRBV5-1|few
TGCGCCAGCAGCCCAACAACGTCTGGAAACACCATATATTTT
CASSPTTSGNTIYF
>NA|TRBJ2-2|TRBV11-1|NA
TGTGCCAGCAGGACTGGGTGGACCGGGGAGCTGTTTTTT
CASRTGWTGELFF
>NA|TRBJ2-5|TRBV20-1|few
TGCAGTGCTGGGCGGAGCGTCCCCTCCCAAGAGACCCAGTACTTC
CSAGRSVPSQETQYF
>NA|TRBJ2-1|TRBV2|few
TGTGCCAGCAGTCAAGACACCGGGGGATATAATGAGCAGTTCTTC
CASSQDTGGYNEQFF
>NA|TRBJ2-7|TRBV7-2|many
TGTGCCAGCAGCCCCTCCTACGAGCAGTACTTC
CASSPSYEQYF
>NA|TRBJ2-1|TRBV12-3/TRBV12-4|NA
TGTGCCAGCAGAACGACCTCCGGTGAGCAGTTCTTC
CASRTTSGEQFF
>NA|TRBJ2-7|TRBV3-1|NA
TGTGCCAGCAGCATCTCCGGGGACCACGAGCAGTACTTC
CASSISGDHEQYF
>NA|TRBJ2-6|TRBV6-5|NA
TGTGCCAGCAGTTACTTCAGGGTCTTACCTGGGGCCAACGTCCTGACTTTC
CASSYFRVLPGANVLTF
>NA|TRBJ2-1|TRBV28|many
TGTGCCAGCAGTGTGACCCCTTCCTACAATGAGCAGTTCTTC
CASSVTPSYNEQFF
>NA|TRBJ2-3|TRBV7-9|few
TGTGCCAGCAGCTTAGCTCACGGCACAGATACGCAGTATTTT
CASSLAHGTDTQYF
>NA|TRBJ1-2|TRBV20-1|NA
TGCAGTGCTAGATACGTGTTAGACTATGGCTACACCTTC
CSARYVLDYGYTF
>TRBD1|TRBJ1-2|TRBV2|NA
TGTGCCAGTACTCCGGGACAGGGGGACTATGGCTACACCTTC
CASTPGQGDYGYTF
>TRBD1|TRBJ1-2|TRBV7-9|few
TGTGCCAGCAGCTACGAGGGACAGGGAAACTATGGCTACACCTTC
CASSYEGQGNYGYTF
>TRBD1|TRBJ1-4|TRBV29-1|many
TGCAGCGTGAGACAGGGGGATAATGAAAAACTGTTTTTT
CSVRQGDNEKLFF
>NA|TRBJ1-1|TRBV29-1|NA
TGCAGCGTTGGGGGCGTGAACACTGAAGCTTTCTTT
CSVGGVNTEAFF
>TRBD1|TRBJ1-1|TRBV6-5|many
TGTGCCAGCAGTAAACAGGGGGTACCTGAAGCTTTCTTT
CASSKQGVPEAFF
>NA|TRBJ2-7|TRBV29-1|few
TGCAGCGTTGAACTCCCCGGGGACGAGCAGTACTTC
CSVELPGDEQYF
>NA|TRBJ1-4|TRBV10-3|few
TGTGCCATCAGTGAGTCGATGGGGCAGAATAATGAAAAACTGTTTTTT
CAISESMGQNNEKLFF
>NA|TRBJ2-7|TRBV4-1|many
TGCGCCAGCAGCCAAGAGCGGGGCCACGAGCAGTACTTC
CASSQERGHEQYF
>NA|TRBJ2-1|TRBV29-1|few
TGCAGCGTTGAAGTCGGTCGTCTTGAGCAGTTCTTC
CSVEVGRLEQFF
>NA|TRBJ2-2|TRBV7-2|NA
TGTGCCAGCAGCTTAGGGAGGGTGTCCGGGGAGCTGTTTTTT
CASSLGRVSGELFF
>NA|TRBJ2-2|TRBV18|many
TGTGCCAGCTCACCCTCTGGGGCTACCGGGGAGCTGTTTTTT
CASSPSGATGELFF
>NA|TRBJ1-4|TRBV5-4|few
TGTGCCAGCAGCCTCAAGGGGGGCGTCGGTAACCCTCGGGAAGAAAAACTGTTTTTT
CASSLKGGVGNPREEKLFF
>NA|TRBJ1-2|TRBV5-4|many
TGTGCCAGCAGCTTGCCACCCAACTATGGCTACACCTTC
CASSLPPNYGYTF
>NA|TRBJ2-7|TRBV2|many
TGTGCCAGCAGTGAGGACTACGAGCAGTACTTC
CASSEDYEQYF